The subject of this entry is one T cell receptor (beta chain). This table comes from immunoSEQ multiplex PCR, and its TCRdb copy is limited to in-frame clones, with some not included. The sample carries over 250,000 clones, roughly 80% recorded once. This entry belongs to a study of blood T cell repertoires in COVID-19. Across the study: The cDNA or gDNA used as material had been derived from T cells, B-cell-depleted T cells, or PBMCs.

The source of this sequence is a woman aged 50 to 60 who had recovered from COVID-19. The sequencing sample was made of peripheral blood.

CDR3 amino acids: CASSLGAGAGASGELFF. The DNA for the CDR3 is TGTGCCAGCAGCTTAGGAGCGGGGGCCGGGGCATCCGGGGAGCTGTTTTTT. The chain employs TRBV7-2 and TRBJ2-2; 8 bases align to TRBD2. In germline, CDR1 is SGHTA, CDR2 FQGNSA. There are 17 residues in the CDR3. V shed 1 base and J 6 bases; nucleotides not matched to a gene: 10.